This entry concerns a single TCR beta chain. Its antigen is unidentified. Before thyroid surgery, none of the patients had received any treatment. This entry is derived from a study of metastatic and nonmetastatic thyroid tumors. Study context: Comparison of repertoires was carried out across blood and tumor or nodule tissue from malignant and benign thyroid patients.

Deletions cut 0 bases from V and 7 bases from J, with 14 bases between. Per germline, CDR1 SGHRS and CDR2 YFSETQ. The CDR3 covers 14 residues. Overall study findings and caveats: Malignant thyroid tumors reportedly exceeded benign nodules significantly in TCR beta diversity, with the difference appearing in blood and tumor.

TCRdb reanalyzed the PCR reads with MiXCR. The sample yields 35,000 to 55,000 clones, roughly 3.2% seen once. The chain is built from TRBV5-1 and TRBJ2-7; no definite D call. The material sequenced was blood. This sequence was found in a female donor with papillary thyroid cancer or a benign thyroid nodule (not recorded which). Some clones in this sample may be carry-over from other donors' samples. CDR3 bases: TGCGCCAGCAGCTTGGAAGTCGGCACTCCGGAGCAGTACTTC. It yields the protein CASSLEVGTPEQYF.